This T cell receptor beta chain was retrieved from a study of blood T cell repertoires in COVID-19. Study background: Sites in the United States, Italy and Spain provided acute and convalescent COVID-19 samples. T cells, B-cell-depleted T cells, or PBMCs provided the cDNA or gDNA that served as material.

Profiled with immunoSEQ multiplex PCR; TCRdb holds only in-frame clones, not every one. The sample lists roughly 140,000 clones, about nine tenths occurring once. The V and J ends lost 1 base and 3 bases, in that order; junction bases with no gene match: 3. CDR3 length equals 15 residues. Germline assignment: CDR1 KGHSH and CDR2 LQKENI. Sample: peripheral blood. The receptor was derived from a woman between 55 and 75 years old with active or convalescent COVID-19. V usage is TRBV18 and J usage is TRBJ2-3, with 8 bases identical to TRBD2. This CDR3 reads CASSPLGGGTDTQYF. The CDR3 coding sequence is TGTGCCAGCTCACCACTAGGCGGGGGGACAGATACGCAGTATTTT.